The clone carrying this T cell receptor (beta chain) was seen many times. Its matching antigen is unknown. These data come from a study of T cells after posttransplantation cyclophosphamide. Broader study findings: Blood and skin or GI T cell repertoires showed limited TRB overlap.

Only in-frame clones appear in the TCRdb table, and some are missing; sequencing was by immunoSEQ multiplex PCR. The data show under 30,000 clones, with none appearing a single time. Germline V CDR1 and CDR2: MNHEY, SMNVEV (reference sequence). This CDR3 comprises 14 residues. Losses at the gene ends were 2 bases for V and 3 bases for J; bases not matched to a gene: 3. On the day of bone marrow donation, the related graft donor provided peripheral blood. This chain uses TRBV27 with TRBJ2-7; TRBD2 aligns across 8 bases. Sequenced material: PBMCs. This receptor was taken from a woman aged 55-69 years in good health, CMV-negative, and a related stem cell transplant donor. In nucleotides, the CDR3 is TGTGCCAGCAGTTTACTAAGCGGGAGCTACGAGCAGTACTTC. Protein product: CASSLLSGSYEQYF.